This record covers a single TCR beta chain. It has no known antigen specificity. No base quality values were provided; no much bigger clone lies one nucleotide off. All of the isolated RNA was reverse transcribed with the High Capacity cDNA Reverse Transcription Kit, so expressed TCRB transcripts were sequenced. Deep immunoSEQ sequencing was performed on naive, central memory and regulatory T cell samples, with an average of approximately 4 million total reads per sample. After sorted cells were lysed in RLT buffer, RNA was extracted with DNase-treated RNeasy Micro or Mini kits, with the choice depending on cell number. To prevent cross-contamination, every cell subset was processed on its own, while patient and healthy donor samples were processed together. TCRB sequences were amplified from cDNA with the immunoSEQ multiplex PCR, producing 87-bp fragments spanning the CDR3 region. Amplicons were sequenced on the Illumina HiSeq platform. In the source study's methods: Synthetic template baselines were used to correct PCR bias computationally, reads within Hamming distance 2 were collapsed, and singletons that could not be merged were discarded. By aligning reads against IMGT, V, D and J genes, CDR3 length, and insertions or deletions at six rearrangement sites were assigned. Within each subset, clonotype counts were normalized to the number of sorted cells before true diversity and Gini coefficients were calculated with the tcR R package. Repertoire sharing was quantified using the overlap coefficient calculated on TCRB nucleotide sequences. Out-of-frame TCRB sequences from naive cells were analyzed as a proxy for the pre-selection repertoire. TCRdb stores this immuneACCESS table with in-frame sequences only. Part of the clones is absent; in the studies checked, under half of the shortfall reflects unresolved V genes, and no reason is known for the rest. V, J and clone size were drawn from that table, and D and trimming were deduced from the DNA. This sample has hundreds of thousands of clones in its table, and 10% to 15% of those were observed once. The top ten clones comprise less than 0.025% of the sample.

The entry originates in a study of beta chain features in type 1 diabetes (dated by TCRdb to the late 2010s). At the level of the whole study: Mean age, gender distribution, total cell number and subset yield did not differ between patients and healthy donors. A total of about 110 million sorted cells were examined across all samples, and the number of cells per subset was strongly correlated with RNA yield. The study compared the TCRB repertoires of sorted circulating CD4+ T cell subsets in recently diagnosed type 1 diabetes patients with those in matched healthy donors. Naive and central memory subsets were obtained from all 30 or so donors, but regulatory and stem cell-like memory subsets were isolated from only 8 patients and roughly eight healthy donors. Study-level results and caveats: The naive, central memory and regulatory TCRB repertoires appeared to resemble one another more closely among patients than among healthy donors. Patients with type 1 diabetes made fewer insertions and deleted more nucleotides at VDJ recombination sites, implying thymic rearrangement abnormalities. Sequencing cDNA rather than genomic DNA could over-represent highly expressing activated cells, although activation and CD3 levels did not differ between groups. Because small numbers of individuals were included in the HLA sub-analyses, any influence of HLA type on TCRB rearrangement was left unresolved. Shorter templates might have been favored by PCR, but patient and control samples were amplified and corrected together, so both groups would have been affected equally by any skew. A moderate but significant shortening of TCRB CDR3 length was observed in type 1 diabetes patients in all four CD4+ subsets.

A single peripheral blood draw of about 116 mL on average was collected from each donor into heparinised tubes. Using a panel that included CD45RO, CCR7, CD25, CD127, CD95 and CD27, naive, central memory, regulatory and stem cell-like memory CD4+ T cells were sorted on a BD FACSAria II. Purity was above 95% for every sorted population. PBMCs were isolated immediately by Lymphoprep density gradient centrifugation and stained directly without culture. Samples were stained and sorted in pairs, with one healthy donor and one patient per experiment, so that batch effects were minimized. Taken from cysteine to phenylalanine, the CDR3 has 12 residues. Only the CDR3 portion is preserved as DNA: 36 bases, with reading frame beginning at the first base. V was cut back by 10 bases and J by 13 bases, leaving a gap of 17 bases between them. CDR1 SNHLY and CDR2 FYNNEI were looked up in the germline V gene.

The sequencing input was naive CD4+ T cells from blood. The cell subset or site label for this specimen denotes: true naive CD4+ T cells. The V and J segments used are TRBV2 and TRBJ1-6; there is no confident call for the D gene. This receptor was obtained from a man in his late teens or twenties with type 1 diabetes. The nucleotide sequence reads as follows: TGTGCCACTTCAACCGTGGCGGCCCCCCTCCACTTT. Translated, this gives CATSTVAAPLHF.